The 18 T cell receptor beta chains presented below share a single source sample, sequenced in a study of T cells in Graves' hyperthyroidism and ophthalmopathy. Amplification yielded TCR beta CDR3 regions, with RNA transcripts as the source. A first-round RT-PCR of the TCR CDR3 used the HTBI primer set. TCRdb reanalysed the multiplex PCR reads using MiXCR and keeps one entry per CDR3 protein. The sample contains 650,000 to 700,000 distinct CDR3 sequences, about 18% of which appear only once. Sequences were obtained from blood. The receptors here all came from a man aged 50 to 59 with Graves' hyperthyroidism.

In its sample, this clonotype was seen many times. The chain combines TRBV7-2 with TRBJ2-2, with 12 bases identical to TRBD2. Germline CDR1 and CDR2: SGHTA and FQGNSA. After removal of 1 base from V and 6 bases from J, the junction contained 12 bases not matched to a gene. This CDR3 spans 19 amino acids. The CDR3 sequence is CASSLVGLAGTSVAGELFF. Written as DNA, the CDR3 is TGTGCCAGCAGCTTAGTGGGACTAGCGGGCACGTCTGTCGCCGGGGAGCTGTTTTTT. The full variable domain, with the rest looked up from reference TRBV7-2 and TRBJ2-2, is GAGVSQSPSNKVTEKGKDVELRCDPISGHTALYWYRQSLGQGLEFLIYFQGNSAPDKSGLPSDRFSAERTGGSVSTLTIQRTQQEDSAVYLCASSLVGLAGTSVAGELFFGEGSRLTVL.

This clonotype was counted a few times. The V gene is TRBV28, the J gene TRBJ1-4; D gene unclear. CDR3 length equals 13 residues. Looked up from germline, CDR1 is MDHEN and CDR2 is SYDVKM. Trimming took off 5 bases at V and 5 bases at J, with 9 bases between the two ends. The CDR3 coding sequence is TGTGCCAGCAGTACGCCGAACAATGAAAAACTGTTTTTT. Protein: CASSTPNNEKLFF.

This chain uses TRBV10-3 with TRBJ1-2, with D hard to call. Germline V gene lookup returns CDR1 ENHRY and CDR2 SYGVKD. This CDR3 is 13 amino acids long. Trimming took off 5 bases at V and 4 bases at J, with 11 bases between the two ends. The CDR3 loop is CAISYPGIYGYTF. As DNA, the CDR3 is TGTGCCATCAGTTACCCAGGCATCTATGGCTACACCTTC.

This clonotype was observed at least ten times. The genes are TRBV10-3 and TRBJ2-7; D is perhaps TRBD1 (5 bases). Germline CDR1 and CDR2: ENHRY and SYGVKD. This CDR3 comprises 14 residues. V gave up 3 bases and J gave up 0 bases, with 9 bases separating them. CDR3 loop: CAISEGQGSYEQYF. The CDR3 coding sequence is TGTGCCATCAGTGAAGGGCAGGGCTCCTACGAGCAGTACTTC.

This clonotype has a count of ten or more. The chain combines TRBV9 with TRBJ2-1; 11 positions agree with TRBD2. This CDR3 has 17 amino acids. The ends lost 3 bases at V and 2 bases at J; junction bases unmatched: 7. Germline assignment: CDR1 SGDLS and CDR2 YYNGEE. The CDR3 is CASSAGTSGRAYNEQFF. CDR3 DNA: TGTGCCAGCAGCGCCGGGACTAGCGGAAGGGCCTACAATGAGCAGTTCTTC.

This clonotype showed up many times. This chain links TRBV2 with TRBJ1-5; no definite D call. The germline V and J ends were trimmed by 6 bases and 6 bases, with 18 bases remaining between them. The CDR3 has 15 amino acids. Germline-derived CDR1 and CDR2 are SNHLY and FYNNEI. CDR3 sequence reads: CASRLSMVPGQPQHF. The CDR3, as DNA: TGTGCCAGCAGGCTAAGTATGGTTCCGGGTCAGCCCCAGCATTTT.

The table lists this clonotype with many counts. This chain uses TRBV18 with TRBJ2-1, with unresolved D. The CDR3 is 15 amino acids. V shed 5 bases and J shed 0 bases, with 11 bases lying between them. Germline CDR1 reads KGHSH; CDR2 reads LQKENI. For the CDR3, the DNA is TGTGCCAGCTCATCCCCACTCAGCTCCTACAATGAGCAGTTCTTC. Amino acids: CASSSPLSSYNEQFF.

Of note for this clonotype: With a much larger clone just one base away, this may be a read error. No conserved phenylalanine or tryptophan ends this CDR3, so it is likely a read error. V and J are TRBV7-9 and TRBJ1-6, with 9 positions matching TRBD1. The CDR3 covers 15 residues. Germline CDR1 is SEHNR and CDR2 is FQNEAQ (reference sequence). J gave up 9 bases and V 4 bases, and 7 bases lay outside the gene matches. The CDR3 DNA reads TGTGCCAGCAGCTCCTCCGGGACAGGGCGTTCACCCCTCCACGTT. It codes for CASSSSGTGRSPLHV.

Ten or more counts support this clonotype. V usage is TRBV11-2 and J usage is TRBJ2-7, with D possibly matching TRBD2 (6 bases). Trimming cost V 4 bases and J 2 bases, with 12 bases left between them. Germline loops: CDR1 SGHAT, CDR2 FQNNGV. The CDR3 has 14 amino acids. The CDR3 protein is CASSSQLAAYEQYF. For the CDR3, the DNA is TGTGCCAGCAGCTCACAACTAGCTGCCTACGAGCAGTACTTC.

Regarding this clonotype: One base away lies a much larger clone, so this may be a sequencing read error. The CDR3 is CASGDSSYNSPLHF. CDR3 nucleotides: TGTGCCAGCGGGGACAGCTCCTATAATTCACCCCTCCACTTT. This sequence joins TRBV2 and TRBJ1-6; TRBD1 matches 7 bases. CDR3 length: 14 amino acids. Looked up from germline, CDR1 is SNHLY and CDR2 is FYNNEI. V shed 8 bases, J shed 0 bases, and the junction held 1 base outside the gene matches.

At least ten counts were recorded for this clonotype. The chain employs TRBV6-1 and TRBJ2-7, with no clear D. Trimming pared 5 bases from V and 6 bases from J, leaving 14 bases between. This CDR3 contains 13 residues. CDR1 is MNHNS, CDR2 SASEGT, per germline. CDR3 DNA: TGTGCCAGCAGTCCGAATAACCGCCCCGAGCAGTACTTC. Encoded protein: CASSPNNRPEQYF.

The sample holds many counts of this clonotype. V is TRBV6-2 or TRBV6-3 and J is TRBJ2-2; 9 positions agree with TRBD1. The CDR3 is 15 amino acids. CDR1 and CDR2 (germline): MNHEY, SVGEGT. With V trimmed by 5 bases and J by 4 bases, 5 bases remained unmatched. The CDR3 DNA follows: TGTGCCAGCAGTCGACTGACAGGGGGCACCGGGGAGCTGTTTTTT. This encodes CASSRLTGGTGELFF.

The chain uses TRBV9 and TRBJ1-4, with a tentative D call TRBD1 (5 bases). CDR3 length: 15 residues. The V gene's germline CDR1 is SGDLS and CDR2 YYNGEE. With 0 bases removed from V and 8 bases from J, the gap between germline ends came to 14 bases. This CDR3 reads CASSVGGASGEKLFF. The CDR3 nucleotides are TGTGCCAGCAGCGTAGGCGGTGCATCAGGGGAAAAACTGTTTTTT.

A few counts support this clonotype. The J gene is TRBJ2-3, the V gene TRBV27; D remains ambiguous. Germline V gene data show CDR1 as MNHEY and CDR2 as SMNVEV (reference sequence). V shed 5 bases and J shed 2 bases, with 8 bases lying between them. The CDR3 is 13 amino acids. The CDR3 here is CASSPPFTDTQYF. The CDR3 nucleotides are TGTGCCAGCAGTCCCCCATTCACAGATACGCAGTATTTT.

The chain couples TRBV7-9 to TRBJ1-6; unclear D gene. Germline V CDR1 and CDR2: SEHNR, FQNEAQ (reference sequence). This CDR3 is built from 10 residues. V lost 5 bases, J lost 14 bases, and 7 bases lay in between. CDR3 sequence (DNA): TGTGCCAGCAGCCTCGACGCCCTCCACTTT. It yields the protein CASSLDALHF.

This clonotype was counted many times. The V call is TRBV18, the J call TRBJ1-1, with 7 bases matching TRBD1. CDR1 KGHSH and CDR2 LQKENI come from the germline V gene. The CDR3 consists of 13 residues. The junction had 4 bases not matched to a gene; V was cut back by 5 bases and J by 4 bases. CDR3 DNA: TGTGCCAGCTCAACCGGGACAGTCACTGAAGCTTTCTTT. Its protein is CASSTGTVTEAFF.

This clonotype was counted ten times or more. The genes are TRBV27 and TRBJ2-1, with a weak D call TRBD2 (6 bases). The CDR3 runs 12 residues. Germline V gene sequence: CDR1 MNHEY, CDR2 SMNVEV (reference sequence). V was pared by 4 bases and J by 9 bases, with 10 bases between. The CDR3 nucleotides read TGTGCCAGCAGTTGGTGGAGGGGTGAGCAGTTCTTC. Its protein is CASSWWRGEQFF.

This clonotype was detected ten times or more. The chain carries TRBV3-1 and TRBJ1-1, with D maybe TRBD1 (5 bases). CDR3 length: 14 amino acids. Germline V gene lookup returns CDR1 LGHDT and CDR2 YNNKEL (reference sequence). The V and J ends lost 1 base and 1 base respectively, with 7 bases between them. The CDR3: CASSQGTRNTEAFF. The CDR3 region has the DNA TGTGCCAGCAGCCAAGGGACAAGGAACACTGAAGCTTTCTTT.